This is a list of T cell receptor beta chains from one sample in a study of PD-1 blockade in classical Hodgkin lymphoma. The repertoire was sequenced with immunoSEQ multiplex PCR; TCRdb's copy has only in-frame clones and lacks some. This repertoire shows 20,000 to 25,000 clones, roughly four fifths found once; its top ten account for about 24%. The specimen comprised peripheral blood mononuclear cells (PBMCs), sampled before the second cycle of nivolumab. The receptor source for this set is a human donor with classical Hodgkin lymphoma. CDR3s include the opening cysteine and the closing phenylalanine or tryptophan. D genes are given only for firm matches. Clone size is stated in some rows and not others, as once, few, many or a class when expanded.

CDR3 DNA,CDR3 protein,clone size,J gene,D gene,V gene
TGTGCCAGCAGTGAAGGGCAGTTTGCCAAAGCCGAGCAGTACTTC,CASSEGQFAKAEQYF,.,TRBJ2-7,.,TRBV6-1
TGTGCCAGCAGTTACGGACAGCCCAATCAGCCCCAGCATTTT,CASSYGQPNQPQHF,few,TRBJ1-5,.,TRBV6-6
TGTGCCAGCAGTGATTATACAGGGTGGTTAATAAGCAATCAGCCCCAGCATTTT,CASSDYTGWLISNQPQHF,few,TRBJ1-5,.,TRBV2
TGCGCCAGCAGCCCGACAGTTATGAACACTGAAGCTTTCTTT,CASSPTVMNTEAFF,few,TRBJ1-1,.,TRBV5-1
TGCGCCAGCAGCTTGGTTCCTAGCGGATACTACGAGCAGTACTTC,CASSLVPSGYYEQYF,few,TRBJ2-7,TRBD2,TRBV5-1
TGCGCCAGCAGCTTGGAGGTCAGCTCCTACAATGAGCAGTTCTTC,CASSLEVSSYNEQFF,.,TRBJ2-1,.,TRBV5-1
TGTGCCAGCAGTGAATATGGGACCGGACAGGCGAGTGAGCAGTTCTTC,CASSEYGTGQASEQFF,.,TRBJ2-1,TRBD1,TRBV25-1
TGTGCCAGCAGCTTAGTTAGCGGGACTTCCTACGAGCAGTACTTC,CASSLVSGTSYEQYF,.,TRBJ2-7,TRBD2,TRBV11-2
TGTGCCAGCTTCCGGCGGGGGGGGACATACGAGCAGTACTTC,CASFRRGGTYEQYF,.,TRBJ2-7,TRBD2,TRBV28
TGTGCCAGCAGCCTGTCGCTTGGGCCCCACGAGCAGTACTTC,CASSLSLGPHEQYF,.,TRBJ2-7,.,TRBV14
TGTGCCAGCAGCGTAACGTTAAAACTAGCGCCTTACAATGAGCAGTTCTTC,CASSVTLKLAPYNEQFF,.,TRBJ2-1,TRBD2,TRBV9
TGTGCCACCAGCAGAGACAACCTAGCAAATACGCAGTATTTT,CATSRDNLANTQYF,.,TRBJ2-3,.,TRBV15
TGTGCCTGGAGGACAGGGCTGAGCACAGATACGCAGTATTTT,CAWRTGLSTDTQYF,.,TRBJ2-3,TRBD1,TRBV30
TGTGCCAGCAGCCACACCACCGCTAGCGGGACCTACAATGAGCAGTTCTTC,CASSHTTASGTYNEQFF,.,TRBJ2-1,TRBD2,TRBV14
TGTGCCAGCAGCTCCTCCGGGACTAACTACAATGAGCAGTTCTTC,CASSSSGTNYNEQFF,.,TRBJ2-1,TRBD2,TRBV7-9
TGTGCCAGCAGCCAGGGTTGGGGCAGGGTTGGTAGCAATCAGCCCCAGCATTTT,CASSQGWGRVGSNQPQHF,.,TRBJ1-5,.,TRBV7-8
TGTGCCAGCAGCCCGGGAGGAACGGTGAACACTGAAGCTTTCTTT,CASSPGGTVNTEAFF,once,TRBJ1-1,.,TRBV5-5
TGTGCCAGTAGTAGGACAGGCGAGCAGTTCTTC,CASSRTGEQFF,.,TRBJ2-1,TRBD1,TRBV19
TGCGCCAGCAGCCAAAGAATGGTGGCTAGCGGGAGTTACGAGCAGTACTTC,CASSQRMVASGSYEQYF,.,TRBJ2-7,TRBD2,TRBV4-1
TGTGCCAGCAGCCAATGGAGGGGGACCTACGAGCAGTACTTC,CASSQWRGTYEQYF,.,TRBJ2-7,.,TRBV4-2
TGTGCCAGCAGTTTACCGGGACTAGCGGGGGCCGGGGAGCTGTTTTTT,CASSLPGLAGAGELFF,large,TRBJ2-2,TRBD2,TRBV27
TGCGCCAGCACTCGCGGGGGCGGCACTGAAGCTTTCTTT,CASTRGGGTEAFF,few,TRBJ1-1,.,TRBV5-1
.,CASSLVAEGSSTGFF,.,TRBJ2-1,.,TRBV7-2
TGTGCCACCAGCAGAGTCCCGGGGGGGGAGACCCAGTACTTC,CATSRVPGGETQYF,.,TRBJ2-5,TRBD2,TRBV15
TGCAGCGTTGTGGGAGCGGGAGGGTACAATGAGCAGTTCTTC,CSVVGAGGYNEQFF,once,TRBJ2-1,TRBD2,TRBV29-1
TGTGCCAGTAGTCACCTACAGGGTTTGGAAAACATTCAGTACTTC,CASSHLQGLENIQYF,.,TRBJ2-4,.,TRBV19
TGTGCCAGCAGTGAAGTAGGGAACACTGAAGCTTTCTTT,CASSEVGNTEAFF,.,TRBJ1-1,.,TRBV6-1
TGCAGCGTTAAGGTCCTAGCGGGAGTCACCGGGGAGCTGTTTTTT,CSVKVLAGVTGELFF,few,TRBJ2-2,TRBD2,TRBV29-1
TGTGCCAGCAGCTTAGAGGACAGGCCCACAGATACGCAGTATTTT,CASSLEDRPTDTQYF,.,TRBJ2-3,TRBD1,TRBV7-2
TGTGCCAGCTCACCAGGGGGCGCCTATAATTCACCCCTCCACTTT,CASSPGGAYNSPLHF,.,TRBJ1-6,.,TRBV18
TGTGCTAGCAGCCGTTCTAGGACAGATACGCAGTATTTT,CASSRSRTDTQYF,.,TRBJ2-3,.,TRBV7-7
TGTGCCAGTAATCCAAAGGCCGGACAGGGCTATGGCTACACCTTC,CASNPKAGQGYGYTF,.,TRBJ1-2,TRBD1,TRBV19
TGTGCCAGCAGTCGGAGGGCAATGGATACGCAGTATTTT,CASSRRAMDTQYF,.,TRBJ2-3,.,TRBV6-6
TGTGCCAGCAGTCCCAGTCGGGGACTTCTCGCCCCGGCGAACACCGGGGAGCTGTTTTTT,CASSPSRGLLAPANTGELFF,.,TRBJ2-2,.,TRBV28
TGTGCCAGCAGCCCCCCGGAGCGGGAGGGGAGCGAGCAGTACTTC,CASSPPEREGSEQYF,.,TRBJ2-7,TRBD2,TRBV2
TGTGCCAGCATTCGGGGGCCCGGCGGCTCCTACGAGCAGTACTTC,CASIRGPGGSYEQYF,.,TRBJ2-7,.,TRBV11-2
TGTGCCAGCAGTTTACCACTAGCGGGTCTCTGGGAGCTGTTTTTT,CASSLPLAGLWELFF,.,TRBJ2-2,TRBD2,TRBV27
TGTGCCAGTAGTATATACAGTGACACTGAAGCTTTCTTT,CASSIYSDTEAFF,medium-sized,TRBJ1-1,.,TRBV19
TGTGCCAGCTCACTCGGACAGGACTCTGGAAACACCATATATTTT,CASSLGQDSGNTIYF,.,TRBJ1-3,TRBD1,TRBV18
TGTGCCAGCAGTTTATTGGCAGGCTGGCCGAATCAGCCCCAGCATTTT,CASSLLAGWPNQPQHF,.,TRBJ1-5,.,TRBV28
TGTGCCAGCAGTCCCCGGACAGTCCTTAATGAAAAACTGTTTTTT,CASSPRTVLNEKLFF,.,TRBJ1-4,.,TRBV27
TGTGCCAGCAGTCTCCGGAGATTTAATGAAAAACTGTTTTTT,CASSLRRFNEKLFF,.,TRBJ1-4,.,TRBV27
TGTGCCAGCAGGAGACAGGGGGCCAGCACTGAAGCTTTCTTT,CASRRQGASTEAFF,once,TRBJ1-1,TRBD1,TRBV2
TGTGCCACCTGGGAGGGCGGCTACACCTTC,CATWEGGYTF,.,TRBJ1-2,.,TRBV27
TGTGCCAGCAGCCGAAGTAGGCAGAACAATGAGCAGTTCTTC,CASSRSRQNNEQFF,.,TRBJ2-1,.,TRBV5-4
TGTGCCAGCAGTTTTAGGACTAGCGGTGGGAACGGGGAGCTGTTTTTT,CASSFRTSGGNGELFF,.,TRBJ2-2,TRBD2,TRBV27
TGCACCAGCGGTAAAACAGGGGAGGAGGGCAAAAACATTCAGTACTTC,CTSGKTGEEGKNIQYF,.,TRBJ2-4,.,TRBV1
TGTGCCAGCAGCCAAGGGACTAGCGGCCACCAAGAGACCCAGTACTTC,CASSQGTSGHQETQYF,.,TRBJ2-5,TRBD2,TRBV4-2
TGTGCCAGCAGGACCACAGGGGGAACTGAAGCTTTCTTT,CASRTTGGTEAFF,.,TRBJ1-1,TRBD1,TRBV6-6